Detailed here is one TCR beta chain. This clone's antigen is unknown. Base quality data are lacking; no much larger clone is found one base away. Sequencing took place on an Illumina HiSeq 2500. TCR beta libraries were prepared by quantitative 5'-RACE with molecular barcodes. The paper's processing steps were these. To identify disease-linked TCR variants, a new computational method was used, one built on a probabilistic model of VDJ rearrangement. TCRdb handled the public reads itself, with Q25 trimming in fastp and clone calling in MiXCR, and kept productive beta chains. Each record represents a unique CDR3 protein, reported with the most common genes and DNA among its rows. It is TCRdb's table, rather than the study itself, that gives the V and J calls and clone size. The sample has a few hundred thousand distinct CDR3 sequences on record, approximately 20% of them singletons. 16% of the sample is held by the ten biggest clonotypes.

This sample stems from a study of CD8 T cells in ankylosing spondylitis (dated by TCRdb to about 2017). About the study as a whole: The study profiled T cell receptor beta repertoires in healthy donors and ankylosing spondylitis patients to find disease-linked TCR variants. The whole study cohort included 85 to 120 healthy donors and 25 ankylosing spondylitis patients. Peripheral blood samples were taken, and synovial fluid was additionally collected from ankylosing spondylitis patients.

The paper's findings and limits, for the study overall: According to the report, matched synovial fluid samples from ankylosing spondylitis patients were significantly enriched for the disease-linked clones. In peripheral blood, the disease-linked clones were found at relatively low frequencies and had a CD8+ phenotype. Some motif variants were previously reported in synovial fluid and blood of reactive arthritis patients, suggesting common disease-initiation mechanisms. Blood from ankylosing spondylitis patients appeared to be characterized by a TCR beta motif composed of 7 to 9 highly homologous amino acid variants.

The source material was blood, either unsorted or a sorted T cell fraction (not recorded which). This clonotype originated in a male donor with ankylosing spondylitis.

The nucleotides are TGTGCCAGCAGCTTTGCGGGACTTTACCTGAGCTCTGGGGCCAACGTCCTGACTTTC. This codes for CASSFAGLYLSSGANVLTF. The chain is assembled from TRBV7-2 and TRBJ2-6, and perhaps TRBD2 as D gene, on 6 matching bases. From its cysteine to its phenylalanine, the CDR3 spans 19 amino acids. Just CDR3 DNA is preserved here, 57 bases in frame from base 1. Trimming at the junction amounts to 3 bases on V and 0 bases on J, and the germline ends lie 18 bases apart. The CDR1 and CDR2 encoded by the germline V gene are SGHTA and FQGNSA.